This entry concerns a single TCR beta chain. Its target is unknown. Second doses at about 4 or about 12 weeks were pooled. The data stem from a study of T cell responses to AZD1222 COVID-19 vaccine. Study-wide findings and caveats: Breadth and depth of Spike-specific TCRs rose after two AZD1222 doses.

Measured with immunoSEQ multiplex PCR; TCRdb has only the in-frame clones, and not every one. The table has approximately 120,000 clones, around 87% seen once. The sequences come from peripheral blood, collected 28 days after the second AZD1222 dose. The receptor comes from an adult who received the AZD1222 COVID-19 vaccine.

The CDR3: CATSDIGTAASNEQFF. The DNA of the CDR3 is TGTGCCACCAGTGATATCGGGACAGCCGCCTCCAATGAGCAGTTCTTC. This chain joins TRBV24-1 and TRBJ2-1, with TRBD1 matching 7 bases. V lost 3 bases and J lost 6; bases outside the gene matches: 10. The germline V gene encodes CDR1 KGHDR and CDR2 SFDVKD. There are 16 residues in the CDR3.